This T cell receptor (beta chain) was captured in a study of blood T cells in healthy people across ages. Regarding the study as a whole: Both higher diversity and more naive CD4+ cells marked long-lived donors when set against aged donors.

Per sample, at least 5.5 micrograms of total RNA were extracted. The authors ran a second PCR of 7 to 11 cycles using a sample-barcoded 5' primer and a J-beta primer mix. A single record per CDR3 protein comes from TCRdb applying MiXCR to the 5' RACE reads. The sample holds over a million distinct CDR3 sequences, approximately 43% seen once. Remarks on this clonotype: The antigen is unknown.

Germline V lookup: CDR1 SEHNR, CDR2 FQNEAQ (reference sequence). The germline V and J ends were trimmed by 1 base and 1 base, with 10 bases remaining between them. CDR3 length equals 15 residues. The V gene is TRBV7-9, the J gene TRBJ1-1; D not resolved. The receptor comes from a woman aged 18-29 years in good health. The sequencing sample was made of blood. In DNA form, the CDR3 reads TGTGCCAGCAGCTTAGTCGGTAAGGCGAACACTGAAGCTTTCTTT. Translating it yields CASSLVGKANTEAFF.